This T cell receptor (beta chain) was identified during a study of CD8+ T cells in alopecia areata. RNA was extracted and reverse transcribed into cDNA as the sequencing template. The protocol was immunoSEQ multiplex PCR, while the TCRdb copy is restricted to in-frame clones and leaves out a portion. The sample has about 180,000 clones, 51% seen once. Treatment given: oral pan-JAK inhibitor, 5-10 mg twice daily. CDR3 length: 15 amino acids. The junction had 6 bases not matched to a gene; V was cut back by 0 bases and J by 6 bases. Germline CDR1 is GTSNPN and CDR2 is SVGIG (reference sequence). The rearrangement joins TRBV30 to TRBJ2-5, with TRBD2 matching 11 bases. This specimen consisted of CD8+ T cells sorted from blood, obtained at week 52, from a patient treated with tofacitinib. The receptor's source is a human donor with alopecia areata. The CDR3 DNA reads as TGTGCCTGGAGTGTAGATCCTAGCGGGGGGCAGACCCAGTACTTC. It is translated as CAWSVDPSGGQTQYF.